These 13 T cell receptor beta chains share one sample of origin, sequenced in a study of control samples from healthy donors and cancer patients (dated by TCRdb to about 2020). Library preparation was by the immunoSEQ multiplex PCR assay. Imported from immuneACCESS, the table was reduced by TCRdb to in-frame sequences with V and J called. These copies leave out some clones; in studies compared against another copy, an unresolved V gene accounts for under half, and the cause of the remainder is not known. Counted in this sample were about 80,000 clones; roughly 91% of them appeared once. Around 5.4% of the sample belongs to the ten largest clones. What was sequenced was blood. These receptor sequences come from a man over 45 in good health.

This chain links TRBV21-1 with TRBJ1-5; whether TRBD1, the table's D call, matches the DNA was not checked. TRBV21-1 is reported as a pseudogene. The CDR3 contains 15 residues. The CDR3 loop is CASSKEDQGCQPQHF. For the CDR3, the DNA is TGTGCCAGCAGCAAAGAGGACCAGGGGTGTCAGCCCCAGCATTTT.

This clone was picked up one time. V is TRBV7-8 and J is TRBJ2-5; unclear D gene. From germline, CDR1 is SGHVS and CDR2 FQNEAQ. This CDR3 is 14 amino acids long. V was pared by 0 bases and J by 6 bases, with 11 bases between. The CDR3 spells CASSLAAQPKTQYF. Here the CDR3 DNA reads TGTGCCAGCAGCTTAGCCGCCCAACCCAAGACCCAGTACTTC.

V is TRBV3-1 (or the pseudogene TRBV3-2) and J is TRBJ1-5, with D perhaps TRBD1 (5 bases). Deletions cut 3 bases from V and 2 bases from J, with 11 bases between. This CDR3 spans 15 amino acids. Germline V gene sequence: CDR1 LGHDT, CDR2 YNNKEL (reference sequence). CDR3 sequence (DNA): TGTGCCAGCAGCCACAGTCAGGGACGCAATCAGCCCCAGCATTTT. This translates into CASSHSQGRNQPQHF.

The V call is TRBV30, the J call TRBJ1-1; D is unclear. Deletions cut 1 base from V and 3 bases from J, with 6 bases between. Germline V gene data show CDR1 as GTSNPN and CDR2 as SVGIG (reference sequence). This CDR3 is 12 amino acids long. The CDR3 DNA is TGTGCCTGGAGTGCTACAGACACTGAAGCTTTCTTT. Translating it yields CAWSATDTEAFF.

The rearrangement joins TRBV29-1 to TRBJ2-7, with D possibly matching TRBD1 (6 bases). Trimming stripped 2 bases from V and 4 bases from J, with 12 bases between. The CDR3 is 13 residues long. Per the germline V gene, CDR1 is SQVTM and CDR2 is ANQGSEA. The CDR3 DNA is TGCAGCGTTGAATGGGCAGGGGAATACGAGCAGTACTTC. Encoded protein: CSVEWAGEYEQYF.

The chain carries TRBV5-6 and TRBJ2-7, with D tentatively TRBD2 (5 bases). CDR3 length: 13 residues. The V end lost 4 bases, the J end lost 4 bases, and 12 bases lay between the germline ends. The germline CDR1 and CDR2 sequences are SGHDT and YYEEEE. This CDR3 is CASSRGMAYEQYF. CDR3 DNA sequence: TGTGCCAGCAGCCGGGGAATGGCGTACGAGCAGTACTTC.

The chain employs TRBV13 and TRBJ1-2; unclear D gene. Germline V gives CDR1 PRHDT, CDR2 FYEKMQ (reference sequence). Trimming removed 4 bases from V and 8 bases from J, with 17 bases in between. The CDR3 is 14 amino acids. Written as DNA, the CDR3 is TGTGCCAGCAGCTGGGAGGGAGGTAATGGGGGCTACACCTTC. Amino acids: CASSWEGGNGGYTF.

A single count supports this clone. The chain has TRBV7-9 and TRBJ2-7; possibly TRBD1 for D (6 bases). The CDR3 runs to 13 residues. CDR1 SEHNR and CDR2 FQNEAQ come from the germline V gene (reference sequence). Trimming took off 4 bases at V and 3 bases at J, with 10 bases between the two ends. CDR3 sequence: CASSSDRFYEQYF. The CDR3 nucleotides are TGTGCCAGCAGCTCCGACAGGTTCTACGAGCAGTACTTC.

Here the CDR3 DNA reads TGTGCCAGCAGCTTATCACACGGGGGGTACAATGAGCAGTTCTTC. Amino acid sequence: CASSLSHGGYNEQFF. The V and J genes are TRBV7-2 and TRBJ2-1, with 7 bases lining up with TRBD2. The germline V gene has CDR1 SGHTA and CDR2 FQGNSA. J lost 4 bases, V lost 2 bases, and 5 bases had no gene match. This CDR3 is 15 amino acids long.

V is TRBV6-5 and J is TRBJ1-1; D unclear. The CDR3 covers 16 residues. CDR1 and CDR2 from the germline V gene are MNHEY and SVGAGI. The ends were cut back, 2 bases at V and 1 base at J, with 14 bases in the middle. CDR3 protein: CASSYVPIMSNTEAFF. In DNA, the CDR3 is TGTGCCAGCAGTTACGTCCCCATTATGTCGAACACTGAAGCTTTCTTT.

This clone was seen a handful of times. The V gene is TRBV29-1, the J gene TRBJ1-2; D is ambiguous. Germline V gene lookup returns CDR1 SQVTM and CDR2 ANQGSEA. The V end lost 6 bases, the J end lost 6 bases, and 14 bases lay between the germline ends. The CDR3 has 12 amino acids. CDR3 in amino acids: CSVLQWTDGYTF. In DNA, the CDR3 is TGCAGCGTACTACAGTGGACTGATGGCTACACCTTC.

This clone was found a few times. CDR3 bases: TGTGCCAGCAGCTTGGTGGCTAGCGGGGGCCGCACAGATACGCAGTATTTT. Its protein product is CASSLVASGGRTDTQYF. The chain carries TRBV5-6 and TRBJ2-3; 10 bases fit TRBD2. CDR1 is SGHDT, CDR2 YYEEEE, per germline. V shed 0 bases and J 1 base; nucleotides not matched to a gene: 5. CDR3 length equals 17 residues.

The chain carries TRBV5-1 and TRBJ2-1; D possibly corresponds to TRBD2 (5 bases). Germline CDR1 is SGHRS and CDR2 is YFSETQ. The ends were cut back, 0 bases at V and 8 bases at J, with 15 bases in the middle. The CDR3 extends over 15 amino acids. DNA for the CDR3: TGCGCCAGCAGCTTGGACACCCGAGGGATCGATGAGCAGTTCTTC. Translating it yields CASSLDTRGIDEQFF. The full variable domain, in which reference TRBV5-1 and TRBJ2-1 provide the parts outside the CDR3, is KAGVTQTPRYLIKTRGQQVTLSCSPISGHRSVSWYQQTPGQGLQFLFEYFSETQRNKGNFPGRFSGRQFSNSRSEMNVSTLELGDSALYLCASSLDTRGIDEQFFGPGTRLTVL.